The subject of this entry is one T cell receptor (beta chain). What it recognizes is unknown. CDR3 length: 14 residues. Germline lookup yields CDR1 SGHRS and CDR2 YFSETQ. With 2 bases removed from V and 5 bases from J, the gap between germline ends came to 14 bases. The data belong to a study of shared clonotypes between healthy human individuals. Study-level results: Rarefaction showed that sequencing of sorted subsets was incomplete (despite large depth). Naive subsets typically showed greater estimated richness than memory subsets.

The input for sorted-subset replicate PCRs was about 0.2 ug DNA, 30,000 or so T cell genomes. The assay was immunoSEQ multiplex PCR, and TCRdb's table has in-frame clones only and misses some. Of over a million clones in the sample, about 96% are singletons; the top ten hold over 1%. The source of this sequence is a man aged 25-45 years in good health. The chain joins TRBV5-1 to TRBJ2-7; D could derive from TRBD1 or TRBD2 (5 bases each). The sequencing input was naive CD4+ T cells sorted from blood. As for subset: CD45RA+ positively selected. CDR3 nucleotides: TGCGCCAGCAGCTTCAGGTGGGGGAAAAACGAGCAGTACTTC. It specifies CASSFRWGKNEQYF.